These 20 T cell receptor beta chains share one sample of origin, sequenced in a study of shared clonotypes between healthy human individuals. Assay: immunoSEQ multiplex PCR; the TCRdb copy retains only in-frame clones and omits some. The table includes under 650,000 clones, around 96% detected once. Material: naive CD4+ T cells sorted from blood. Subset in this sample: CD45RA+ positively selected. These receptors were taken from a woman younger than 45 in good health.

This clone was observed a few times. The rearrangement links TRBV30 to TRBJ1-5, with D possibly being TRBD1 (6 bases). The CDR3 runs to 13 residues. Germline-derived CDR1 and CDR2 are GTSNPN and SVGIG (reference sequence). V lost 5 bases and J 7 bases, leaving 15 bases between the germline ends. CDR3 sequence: CAWAMRGGQPQHF. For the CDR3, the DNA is TGTGCCTGGGCAATGAGGGGGGGGCAGCCCCAGCATTTT.

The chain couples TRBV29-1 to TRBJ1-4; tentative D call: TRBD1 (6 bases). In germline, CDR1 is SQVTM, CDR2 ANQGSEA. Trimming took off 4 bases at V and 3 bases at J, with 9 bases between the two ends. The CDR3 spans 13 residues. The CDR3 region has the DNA TGCAGCGTTGCACAGGGAGCTAATGAAAAACTGTTTTTT. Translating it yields CSVAQGANEKLFF.

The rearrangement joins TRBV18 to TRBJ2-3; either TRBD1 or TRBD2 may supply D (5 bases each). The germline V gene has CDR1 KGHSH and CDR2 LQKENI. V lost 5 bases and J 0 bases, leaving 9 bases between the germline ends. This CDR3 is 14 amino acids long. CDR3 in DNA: TGTGCCAGCTCAGGGAGACAGAGCACAGATACGCAGTATTTT. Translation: CASSGRQSTDTQYF. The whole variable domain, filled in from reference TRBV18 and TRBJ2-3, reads NAGVMQNPRHLVRRRGQEARLRCSPMKGHSHVYWYRQLPEEGLKFMVYLQKENIIDESGMPKERFSAEFPKEGPSILRIQQVVRGDSAAYFCASSGRQSTDTQYFGPGTRLTVL.

The chain's CDR3 is CASSYSGGLYGYTF. In nucleotides, the CDR3 is TGTGCCAGCAGTTACTCGGGCGGCCTCTATGGCTACACCTTC. This chain uses TRBV6-6 with TRBJ1-2; D call uncertain. V gave up 0 bases and J gave up 4 bases, with 9 bases separating them. This CDR3 is 14 amino acids long. Germline loops: CDR1 MNHNY, CDR2 SVGAGI (reference sequence).

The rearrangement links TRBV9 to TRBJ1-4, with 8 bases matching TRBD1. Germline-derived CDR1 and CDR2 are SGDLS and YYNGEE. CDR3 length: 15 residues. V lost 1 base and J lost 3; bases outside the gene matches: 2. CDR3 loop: CASSVMGQANEKLFF. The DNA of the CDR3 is TGTGCCAGCAGCGTAATGGGACAGGCTAATGAAAAACTGTTTTTT.

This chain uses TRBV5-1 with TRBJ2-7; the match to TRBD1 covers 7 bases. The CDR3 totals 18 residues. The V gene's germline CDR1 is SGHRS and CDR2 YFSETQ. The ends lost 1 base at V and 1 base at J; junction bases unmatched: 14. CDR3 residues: CASSLLAVTGAESYEQYF. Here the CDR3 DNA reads TGCGCCAGCAGCTTGCTTGCGGTTACAGGGGCCGAATCCTACGAGCAGTACTTC.

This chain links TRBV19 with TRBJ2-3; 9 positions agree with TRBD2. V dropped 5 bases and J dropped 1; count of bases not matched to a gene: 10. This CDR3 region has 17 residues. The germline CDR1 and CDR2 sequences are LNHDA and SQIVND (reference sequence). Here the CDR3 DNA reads TGTGCCAGTAGTGGGTTAGCGGGAGTGGGTGGCACAGATACGCAGTATTTT. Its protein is CASSGLAGVGGTDTQYF.

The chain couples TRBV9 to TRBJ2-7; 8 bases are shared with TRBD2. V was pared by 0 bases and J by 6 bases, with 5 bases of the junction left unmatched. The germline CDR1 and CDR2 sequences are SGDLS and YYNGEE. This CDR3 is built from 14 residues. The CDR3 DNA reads TGTGCCAGCAGCGTAGGAGCGGGAGTTGTCGAGCAGTACTTC. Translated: CASSVGAGVVEQYF.

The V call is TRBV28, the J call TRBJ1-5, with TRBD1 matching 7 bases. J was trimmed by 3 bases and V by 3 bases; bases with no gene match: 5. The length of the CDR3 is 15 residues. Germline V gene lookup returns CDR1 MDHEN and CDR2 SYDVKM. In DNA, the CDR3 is TGTGCCAGCAGTTTTAGACAGGGTCTCAATCAGCCCCAGCATTTT. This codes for CASSFRQGLNQPQHF.

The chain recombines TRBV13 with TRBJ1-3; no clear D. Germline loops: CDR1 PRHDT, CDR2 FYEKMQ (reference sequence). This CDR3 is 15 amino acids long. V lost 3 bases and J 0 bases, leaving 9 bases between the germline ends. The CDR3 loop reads CASSLDSSSGNTIYF. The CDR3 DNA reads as TGTGCCAGCAGCTTGGACTCCTCCTCTGGAAACACCATATATTTT.

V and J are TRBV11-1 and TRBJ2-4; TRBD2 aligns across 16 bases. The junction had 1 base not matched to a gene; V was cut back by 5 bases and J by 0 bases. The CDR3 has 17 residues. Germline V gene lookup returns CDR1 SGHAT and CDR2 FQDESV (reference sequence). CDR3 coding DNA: TGTGCCAGCAGCGGGACTAGCGGGGGGGGAGCCAAAAACATTCAGTACTTC. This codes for CASSGTSGGGAKNIQYF.

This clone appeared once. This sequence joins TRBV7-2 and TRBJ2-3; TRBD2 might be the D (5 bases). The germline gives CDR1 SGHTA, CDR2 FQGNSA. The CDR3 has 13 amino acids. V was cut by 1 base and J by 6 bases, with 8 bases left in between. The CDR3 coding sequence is TGTGCCAGCAGCTTAGATCCTAGCGATACGCAGTATTTT. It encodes CASSLDPSDTQYF.

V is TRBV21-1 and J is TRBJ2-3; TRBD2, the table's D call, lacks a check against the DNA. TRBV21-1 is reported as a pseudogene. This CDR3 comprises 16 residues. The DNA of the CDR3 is TGTGCCAGCAGCAAAGGGAATAGCGGGGGCACAGATACGCAGTATTTT. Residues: CASSKGNSGGTDTQYF.

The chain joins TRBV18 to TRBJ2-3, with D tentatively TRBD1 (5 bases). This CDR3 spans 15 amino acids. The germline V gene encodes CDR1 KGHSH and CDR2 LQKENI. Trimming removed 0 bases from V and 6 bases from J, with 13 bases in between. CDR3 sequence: CASSPPARVGDTQYF. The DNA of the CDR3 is TGTGCCAGCTCACCACCGGCCAGGGTAGGTGATACGCAGTATTTT.

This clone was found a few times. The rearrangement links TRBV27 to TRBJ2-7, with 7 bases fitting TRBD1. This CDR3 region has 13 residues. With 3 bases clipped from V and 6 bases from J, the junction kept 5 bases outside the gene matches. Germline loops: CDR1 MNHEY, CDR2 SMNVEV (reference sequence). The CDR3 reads CASSFHNRGEQYF. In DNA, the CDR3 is TGTGCCAGCAGTTTCCACAACAGGGGCGAGCAGTACTTC.

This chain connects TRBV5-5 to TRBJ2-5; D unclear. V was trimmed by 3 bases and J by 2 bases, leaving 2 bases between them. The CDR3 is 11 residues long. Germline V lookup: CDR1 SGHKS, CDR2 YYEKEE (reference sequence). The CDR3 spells CASSSQETQYF. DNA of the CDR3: TGTGCCAGCAGCTCTCAAGAGACCCAGTACTTC.

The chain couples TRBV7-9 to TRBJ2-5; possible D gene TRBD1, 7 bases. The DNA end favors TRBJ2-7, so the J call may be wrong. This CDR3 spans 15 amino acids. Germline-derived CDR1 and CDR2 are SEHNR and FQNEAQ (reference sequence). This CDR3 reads CASSLEGQSFHEQYF. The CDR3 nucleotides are TGTGCCAGCAGCTTGGAGGGACAGTCCTTCCACGAGCAGTACTTC.

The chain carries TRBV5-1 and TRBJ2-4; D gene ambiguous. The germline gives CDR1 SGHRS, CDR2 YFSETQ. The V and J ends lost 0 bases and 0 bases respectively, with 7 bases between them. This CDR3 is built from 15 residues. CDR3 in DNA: TGCGCCAGCAGCTTGGGGGTAGTAGCCAAAAACATTCAGTACTTC. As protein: CASSLGVVAKNIQYF. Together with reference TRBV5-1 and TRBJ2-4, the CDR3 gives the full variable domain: KAGVTQTPRYLIKTRGQQVTLSCSPISGHRSVSWYQQTPGQGLQFLFEYFSETQRNKGNFPGRFSGRQFSNSRSEMNVSTLELGDSALYLCASSLGVVAKNIQYFGAGTRLSVL.

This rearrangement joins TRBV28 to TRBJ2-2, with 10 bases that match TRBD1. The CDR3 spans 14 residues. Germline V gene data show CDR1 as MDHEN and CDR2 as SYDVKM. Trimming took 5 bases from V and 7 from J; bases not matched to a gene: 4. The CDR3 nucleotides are TGTGCCAGCAGTGTGGGACAGGGGTTCGGGGAGCTGTTTTTT. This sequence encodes CASSVGQGFGELFF.

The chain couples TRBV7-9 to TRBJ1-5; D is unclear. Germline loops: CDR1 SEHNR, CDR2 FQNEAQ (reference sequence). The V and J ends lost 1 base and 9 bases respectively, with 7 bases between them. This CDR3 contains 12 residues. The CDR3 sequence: CASSLVGGPQHF. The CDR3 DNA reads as TGTGCCAGCAGCTTAGTCGGTGGGCCCCAGCATTTT. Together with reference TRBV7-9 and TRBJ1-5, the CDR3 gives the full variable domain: DTGVSQNPRHKITKRGQNVTFRCDPISEHNRLYWYRQTLGQGPEFLTYFQNEAQLEKSRLLSDRFSAERPKGSFSTLEIQRTEQGDSAMYLCASSLVGGPQHFGDGTRLSIL.